This entry lists 18 T cell receptor beta chains sequenced from one sample in a study of blood T cell repertoires in COVID-19. TCRdb's table, derived via immunoSEQ multiplex PCR, lists solely in-frame clones and lacks some. The table shows about 99,000 clones, with roughly 89% occurring only once. The sequenced sample was peripheral blood. These receptors were obtained from a woman older than 75 in a cohort sampled during active COVID-19.

Notes on this clone: Other DNA sequences within the sample encode an identical CDR3. This chain links TRBV5-1 with TRBJ2-5; 8 bases match TRBD1. The CDR3 extends over 14 amino acids. V lost 0 bases and J lost 5; bases outside the gene matches: 3. CDR1 is SGHRS and CDR2 is YFSETQ in the germline V gene. CDR3 protein: CASSLGTGLETQYF. DNA of the CDR3: TGCGCCAGCAGCTTGGGGACAGGGTTGGAGACCCAGTACTTC.

This clone was recorded a few times. The CDR3: CASSEQGTLFSYEQYF. CDR3 nucleotide sequence: TGTGCCAGTAGCGAACAGGGGACCCTGTTTTCCTACGAGCAGTACTTC. The rearrangement uses TRBV19 and TRBJ2-7, with 7 bases aligning to TRBD1. V lost 6 bases to trimming and J lost 1 base; unmatched junction nucleotides: 12. The CDR3 length is 16 residues. The germline gives CDR1 LNHDA, CDR2 SQIVND (reference sequence).

CDR3 region: CASSSGGSFTDTQYF. The DNA of the CDR3 is TGTGCCAGCAGTTCGGGAGGGAGTTTCACAGATACGCAGTATTTT. The chain uses TRBV27 and TRBJ2-3; 8 bases match TRBD2. Germline V gene sequence: CDR1 MNHEY, CDR2 SMNVEV (reference sequence). V was clipped by 4 bases and J by 2 bases; unmatched bases: 5. The CDR3 loop spans 15 amino acids.

V gene TRBV5-1 combines with J gene TRBJ1-4; D is uncertain. V lost 6 bases and J lost 2, with 14 bases in between. The CDR3 covers 15 residues. Per germline, CDR1 SGHRS and CDR2 YFSETQ. The CDR3 sequence: CASTDSRGTNEKLFF. For the CDR3, the DNA is TGCGCCAGCACTGACTCACGGGGTACTAATGAAAAACTGTTTTTT. Full variable domain (missing parts from reference TRBV5-1 and TRBJ1-4): KAGVTQTPRYLIKTRGQQVTLSCSPISGHRSVSWYQQTPGQGLQFLFEYFSETQRNKGNFPGRFSGRQFSNSRSEMNVSTLELGDSALYLCASTDSRGTNEKLFFGSGTQLSVL.

The chain links TRBV6-1 to TRBJ2-7; a weak D match, TRBD2 (5 bases). V lost 3 bases and J 3 bases, leaving 12 bases between the germline ends. The CDR3 runs to 14 residues. CDR1 is MNHNS and CDR2 is SASEGT in the germline V gene. The CDR3 loop is CASSDWGGSYEQYF. CDR3 nucleotide sequence: TGTGCCAGCAGTGATTGGGGTGGGAGCTACGAGCAGTACTTC.

The CDR3 region is CASSLVAGALTYTDTQYF. CDR3 DNA sequence: TGTGCCAGCAGTCTCGTAGCGGGAGCCCTCACATACACAGATACGCAGTATTTT. This sequence joins TRBV27 and TRBJ2-3; 9 nucleotides align to TRBD2. Per germline, CDR1 MNHEY and CDR2 SMNVEV (reference sequence). The CDR3 spans 18 residues. The trim removed 5 bases at V and 2 bases at J, leaving 14 bases unmatched.

The chain employs TRBV9 and TRBJ2-3; TRBD2 matches at 11 bases. The junction had 9 bases not matched to a gene; V was cut back by 4 bases and J by 5 bases. This CDR3 spans 16 amino acids. Germline V gives CDR1 SGDLS, CDR2 YYNGEE. This CDR3 reads CASSIGTSGRQDTQYF. In DNA, the CDR3 is TGTGCCAGCAGCATAGGGACTAGCGGAAGGCAAGATACGCAGTATTTT. Full variable domain (rest looked up from reference TRBV9 and TRBJ2-3): DSGVTQTPKHLITATGQRVTLRCSPRSGDLSVYWYQQSLDQGLQFLIQYYNGEERAKGNILERFSAQQFPDLHSELNLSSLELGDSALYFCASSIGTSGRQDTQYFGPGTRLTVL.

The gene calls are TRBV6-5 and TRBJ2-1; the match to TRBD2 covers 8 bases. Germline loops: CDR1 MNHEY, CDR2 SVGAGI. J was trimmed by 2 bases and V by 4 bases; bases with no gene match: 7. This CDR3 contains 16 residues. The CDR3 reads CASSSLAGSPYNEQFF. The CDR3 bases are TGTGCCAGCAGTTCTCTAGCGGGCTCCCCCTACAATGAGCAGTTCTTC.

The chain has TRBV19 and TRBJ1-4, with D perhaps matching TRBD1 (5 bases). V lost 9 bases and J 10 bases, leaving 12 bases between the germline ends. In germline, CDR1 is LNHDA, CDR2 SQIVND (reference sequence). The CDR3 is 11 amino acids. The DNA for the CDR3 is TGTGCCAGCGAAGGGGAGGTAAAACTGTTTTTT. Protein sequence: CASEGEVKLFF.

The gene calls are TRBV2 and TRBJ1-5, with D unclear. This CDR3 is 14 amino acids long. Germline CDR1 is SNHLY and CDR2 is FYNNEI. Trimming took 8 bases from V and 2 from J, leaving 13 bases between them. CDR3 in DNA: TGTGCCAGCGGGTACAGTCGTGGCAATCAGCCCCAGCATTTT. As protein: CASGYSRGNQPQHF.

This sequence joins TRBV18 and TRBJ1-5; D is possibly TRBD1 (5 bases). The ends were cut back, 5 bases at V and 11 bases at J, with 19 bases in the middle. Germline values: CDR1 KGHSH, CDR2 LQKENI. The CDR3 consists of 14 residues. The CDR3 here is CASSIQGRSEAQHF. The CDR3 nucleotides are TGTGCCAGCTCAATTCAGGGCAGGTCTGAGGCCCAGCATTTT.

This chain uses TRBV30 with TRBJ1-3, with a tentative D call TRBD1 (6 bases). V was trimmed by 4 bases and J by 3 bases, leaving 10 bases between them. The germline CDR1 and CDR2 sequences are GTSNPN and SVGIG (reference sequence). The length of the CDR3 is 13 residues. CDR3 bases: TGTGCCTGGATACAGGGTCGTGGAAACACCATATATTTT. Its translation is CAWIQGRGNTIYF.

This clone was detected once. The CDR3 DNA sequence: TGCAGCGTTGGGGACAGGGAGAATCAGCCCCAGCATTTT. It is translated as CSVGDRENQPQHF. J is TRBJ1-5 and V is TRBV29-1; TRBD1 matches at 9 bases. The CDR3 loop spans 13 amino acids. V dropped 4 bases and J dropped 4; count of bases not matched to a gene: 2. The germline gives CDR1 SQVTM, CDR2 ANQGSEA.

In its sample, this clone was seen once. V and J are TRBV5-1 and TRBJ1-4; perhaps TRBD1 as D (6 bases). The CDR3 loop spans 15 amino acids. The ends were cut back, 0 bases at V and 6 bases at J, with 12 bases in the middle. The germline CDR1 and CDR2 sequences are SGHRS and YFSETQ. CDR3 residues: CASSLEAGDYEKLFF. DNA of the CDR3: TGCGCCAGCAGCTTGGAGGCAGGGGATTATGAAAAACTGTTTTTT.

V and J are TRBV6-1 and TRBJ2-1, with 14 positions matching TRBD2. CDR1 is MNHNS, CDR2 SASEGT, per germline. Unmatched junction bases numbered 6, after V lost 4 bases and J lost 4 bases. CDR3 length equals 17 residues. The CDR3 is CASSGLAGGPGYNEQFF. DNA for the CDR3: TGTGCCAGCAGTGGACTAGCGGGGGGGCCCGGTTACAATGAGCAGTTCTTC.

This sequence joins TRBV6-1 and TRBJ2-1; TRBD1 is a possible D gene (5 bases). V lost 8 bases and J 2 bases, leaving 28 bases between the germline ends. There are 19 residues in the CDR3. Germline V gene lookup returns CDR1 MNHNS and CDR2 SASEGT. The CDR3 DNA reads TGTGCCAGCCGTGCATCGACAGTCATCTCCTCCCTGGCCTACAATGAGCAGTTCTTC. Protein product: CASRASTVISSLAYNEQFF.

The V call is TRBV12-3 or TRBV12-4, the J call TRBJ2-7, with 7 bases identical to TRBD2. With 5 bases clipped from V and 2 bases from J, the junction kept 3 bases outside the gene matches. The CDR3 consists of 13 residues. The CDR3 region has the DNA TGTGCCAGCAGTCTCCGGGAGGCCTACGAGCAGTACTTC. Translating gives CASSLREAYEQYF.

This clone was counted once. The chain is built from TRBV5-1 and TRBJ1-4; D unclear. The ends were cut back, 2 bases at V and 4 bases at J, with 9 bases in the middle. This CDR3 region has 14 residues. Germline CDR1 reads SGHRS; CDR2 reads YFSETQ. CDR3 DNA sequence: TGCGCCAGCAGCTTCCTGGGCCTTAATGAAAAACTGTTTTTT. Translating gives CASSFLGLNEKLFF.